Presented here are 3 T cell receptor beta chains from one specimen sequenced in a study of OX40 agonist ivuxolimab in advanced cancers. Some clones are missing from TCRdb's copy, which holds only in-frame ones; the method was immunoSEQ multiplex PCR. Of over 55,000 clones in the sample, roughly nine tenths were seen once. The material sequenced was CD4+ or CD8+ T cells sorted from blood, taken in a trial of the OX40 agonist ivuxolimab. The source of these receptors is an adult with an advanced solid tumor such as melanoma, head and neck, liver or kidney cancer.

J is TRBJ2-1 and V is TRBV27; D is undetermined. The CDR3 covers 16 residues. Trimming stripped 4 bases from V and 4 bases from J, with 17 bases between. CDR1 is MNHEY and CDR2 is SMNVEV in the germline V gene (reference sequence). The CDR3 spells CASSSRVGRHYNEQFF. DNA of the CDR3: TGTGCCAGCAGTTCCCGTGTGGGCAGGCATTACAATGAGCAGTTCTTC.

This clone was detected only a few times. The chain is built from TRBV7-2 and TRBJ2-1; no definite D call. V was pared by 5 bases and J by 10 bases, with 18 bases between. There are 14 residues in the CDR3. Germline CDR1 and CDR2: SGHTA and FQGNSA. In DNA form, the CDR3 reads TGTGCCAGCAGCCCGCCGGCCGTATCGAGGGAGCAGTTCTTC. Protein: CASSPPAVSREQFF.

The CDR3 region has the DNA TGTGCCAGCTCACCAAGGAACACAGATACGCAGTATTTT. Translation: CASSPRNTDTQYF. The V and J genes are TRBV18 and TRBJ2-3; no firm D call. The CDR3 is made up of 13 amino acids. CDR1 and CDR2 from the germline V gene are KGHSH and LQKENI. Trimming removed 2 bases at V and 2 bases at J, with 5 bases between.